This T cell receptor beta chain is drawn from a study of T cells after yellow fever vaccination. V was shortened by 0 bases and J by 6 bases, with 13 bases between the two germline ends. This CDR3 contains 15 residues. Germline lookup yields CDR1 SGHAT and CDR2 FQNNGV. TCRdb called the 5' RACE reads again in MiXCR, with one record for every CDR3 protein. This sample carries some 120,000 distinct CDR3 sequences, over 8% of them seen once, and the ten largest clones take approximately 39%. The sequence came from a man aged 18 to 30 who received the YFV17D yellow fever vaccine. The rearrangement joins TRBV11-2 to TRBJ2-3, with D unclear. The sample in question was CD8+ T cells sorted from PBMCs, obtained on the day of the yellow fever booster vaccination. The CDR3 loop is CASSLDGVPADTQYF. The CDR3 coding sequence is TGTGCCAGCAGCTTAGATGGGGTGCCCGCTGATACGCAGTATTTT.